The next 10 T cell receptor beta chains were all read from a single sample in a study of identifying expanded T cells in peripheral blood (dated by TCRdb to the late 2010s). The receptor library was made with the immunoSEQ multiplex PCR assay. The table was pulled from immuneACCESS by TCRdb, which kept in-frame rearrangements only. Such tables lose some clones; where checked, under half of the loss comes from unresolved V genes, and the rest has no known cause. The sample table contains 83,000 or so clones; only one count was recorded for about nine tenths of them. The ten biggest clones cover around 4% of the sample. Specimen: blood. Source of these receptors: a person aged 18 to 75 in good health.

This clone has just a few counts. J is TRBJ2-6 and V is TRBV4-3; 8 nucleotides agree with TRBD1. J gave up 4 bases and V 1 base, and 3 bases lay outside the gene matches. CDR3 length equals 16 residues. The germline CDR1 and CDR2 sequences are LGHNA and YSLEER. This CDR3 reads CASSQGTGSGANVLTF. CDR3 nucleotide sequence: TGCGCCAGCAGCCAAGGGACAGGGTCCGGGGCCAACGTCCTGACTTTC.

This clone was recorded once. The chain recombines TRBV9 with TRBJ2-3; 10 bases are shared with TRBD2. There are 17 residues in the CDR3. In germline, CDR1 is SGDLS, CDR2 YYNGEE. J gave up 5 bases and V 1 base, and 10 bases lay outside the gene matches. CDR3 sequence (DNA): TGTGCCAGCAGCGTATCCACTAGCGGGACGCCCATAGATACGCAGTATTTT. This gives the protein CASSVSTSGTPIDTQYF.

The chain's CDR3 is CASSPRLAMHSYEQYF. The CDR3 coding sequence is TGTGCCAGCAGCCCAAGACTAGCGATGCACTCCTACGAGCAGTACTTC. The genes are TRBV7-2 and TRBJ2-7, with 8 nucleotides matching TRBD2. The J segment lost 0 bases and the V segment lost 5 bases, leaving 9 bases of the junction unmatched. The CDR3 sequence is 16 residues long. Germline CDR1 and CDR2: SGHTA and FQGNSA.

CDR3 nucleotides: TGTGCCAGCAAAGAGGAGTTAGCGGGAGGGACTCGAGATACGCAGTATTTT. Amino acids: CASKEELAGGTRDTQYF. V usage is TRBV2 and J usage is TRBJ2-3; 11 bases map to TRBD2. Trimming removed 7 bases from V and 5 bases from J; junction bases left unmatched: 14. Germline V lookup: CDR1 SNHLY, CDR2 FYNNEI. The CDR3 spans 17 residues.

V gene TRBV6-6 combines with J gene TRBJ2-3, with D unclear. The V and J ends lost 2 bases and 6 bases respectively, with 9 bases between them. Germline CDR1 is MNHNY and CDR2 is SVGAGI (reference sequence). CDR3 size: 13 residues. CDR3 amino acids: CASSYLTRDTQYF. The CDR3 nucleotides are TGTGCCAGCAGTTACCTAACCCGGGATACGCAGTATTTT.

This CDR3 is CASSVGQGGETQYF. CDR3 sequence (DNA): TGTGCCAGCAGTGTAGGACAGGGTGGAGAGACCCAGTACTTC. The V call is TRBV2, the J call TRBJ2-5, with 8 bases aligning to TRBD1. V trimming: 4 bases; J trimming: 4 bases; junction bases outside the gene matches: 5. The V gene's germline CDR1 is SNHLY and CDR2 FYNNEI. The CDR3 covers 14 residues.

This chain connects TRBV7-9 to TRBJ2-1, with TRBD2 matching over 9 bases. The CDR3 spans 15 residues. The junction had 10 bases not matched to a gene; V was cut back by 5 bases and J by 8 bases. CDR1 is SEHNR and CDR2 is FQNEAQ in the germline V gene (reference sequence). The DNA for the CDR3 is TGTGCCAGCAGCACGGGTCCGGGACTAGCTTATGAGCAGTTCTTC. This translates into CASSTGPGLAYEQFF.

The CDR3 sequence: CASSPRTLMLNTGELFF. CDR3 coding DNA: TGTGCCAGCTCACCACGAACTCTCATGCTTAACACCGGGGAGCTGTTTTTT. The chain couples TRBV18 to TRBJ2-2; D remains ambiguous. From germline, CDR1 is KGHSH and CDR2 LQKENI. The CDR3 loop spans 17 amino acids. V lost 1 base and J lost 2, with 14 bases in between.

The chain carries TRBV18 and TRBJ1-1; 8 bases are shared with TRBD1. Looked up from germline, CDR1 is KGHSH and CDR2 is LQKENI. V gave up 1 base and J gave up 1 base; unmatched junction bases: 2. This CDR3 has 15 amino acids. The CDR3 DNA reads as TGTGCCAGCTCACCACAACAGGGGGGGAACACTGAAGCTTTCTTT. This sequence encodes CASSPQQGGNTEAFF.

The chain's CDR3 is CASSTWTGGGEKLFF. CDR3 nucleotides: TGCGCCAGCAGCACCTGGACAGGGGGAGGGGAAAAACTGTTTTTT. The rearrangement joins TRBV5-1 to TRBJ1-4, with 10 nucleotides matching TRBD1. CDR3 length: 15 residues. V trimming: 4 bases; J trimming: 8 bases; junction bases outside the gene matches: 8. From germline, CDR1 is SGHRS and CDR2 YFSETQ.